A selection of T cell receptor beta chains follows, all from one sample in a study of blood T cell repertoires in COVID-19. Here immunoSEQ multiplex PCR was the method, and the copy in TCRdb shows in-frame clones only, minus some. Here the sample spans approximately 89,000 clones, 85% to 95% being singletons. The sequenced sample consisted of peripheral blood. These receptors all stem from a woman aged 55-69 years with active COVID-19. Both conserved end residues are part of each CDR3. A D gene is named only where the DNA matches it firmly. Only some rows state a clone size, as once, few, many or a class for expanded clones.

>TRBV3-1/TRBV3-2|TRBD1|TRBJ1-2|NA
CASSQVSGGAGYTF
TGTGCCAGCAGCCAAGTCTCAGGGGGCGCTGGCTACACCTTC
>TRBV3-1/TRBV3-2|NA|TRBJ2-7|NA
CASSYRGGVNYEQYF
TGTGCCAGCAGTTACCGAGGAGGGGTGAACTACGAGCAGTACTTC
>TRBV11-2|NA|TRBJ1-1|NA
CASKSGKGYSWLNTEAFF
TGTGCCAGCAAATCAGGCAAGGGGTATAGTTGGTTGAACACTGAAGCTTTCTTT
>TRBV25-1|TRBD1|TRBJ2-5|NA
CASSLGTGVVQETQYF
TGTGCCAGCAGTTTAGGGACAGGGGTAGTCCAAGAGACCCAGTACTTC
>TRBV3-1/TRBV3-2|NA|TRBJ1-2|NA
CASSQETANFYGYTF
TGTGCCAGCAGCCAAGAGACAGCAAATTTCTATGGCTACACCTTC
>TRBV6-5|NA|TRBJ2-5|NA
CASSYRGHQETQYF
TGTGCCAGCAGTTACAGGGGTCACCAAGAGACCCAGTACTTC
>TRBV12-3/TRBV12-4|TRBD1|TRBJ1-5|once
CASVGTGTQPQHF
TGTGCCAGCGTTGGGACAGGGACTCAGCCCCAGCATTTT
>TRBV4-3|NA|TRBJ2-6|once
CASSQGSLGAGANVLTF
TGCGCCAGCAGCCAGGGCTCCCTGGGAGCTGGGGCCAACGTCCTGACTTTC
>TRBV28|TRBD1|TRBJ2-2|NA
CASIRDRGSYTGELFF
TGTGCCAGCATCCGGGACAGGGGGTCGTACACCGGGGAGCTGTTTTTT
>TRBV7-9|NA|TRBJ1-1|once
CASSLGRGDTEAFF
TGTGCCAGCAGCTTGGGGAGGGGGGACACTGAAGCTTTCTTT
>TRBV12-1|NA|TRBJ2-7|NA
CASTYDRGRSVRYEQYF
TGTGCCAGCACTTATGACAGGGGGAGAAGTGTCCGATACGAGCAGTACTTC
>TRBV6-4|TRBD1|TRBJ2-2|NA
CASSDSQGAADTGELFF
TGTGCCAGCAGTGATTCACAGGGGGCCGCGGACACCGGGGAGCTGTTTTTT
>TRBV11-2|NA|TRBJ1-3|NA
CASSLQGIGGNTIYF
TGTGCCAGCAGCTTACAGGGCATAGGAGGAAACACCATATATTTT
>TRBV28|TRBD1|TRBJ2-2|few
CASSSDRGSPGELFF
TGTGCCAGCAGTTCGGACAGGGGGTCCCCCGGGGAGCTGTTTTTT
>TRBV2|TRBD2|TRBJ2-2|few
CASSGAGGRTGELFF
TGTGCCAGCAGTGGCGCGGGGGGCCGCACCGGGGAGCTGTTTTTT
>TRBV10-3|TRBD1|TRBJ2-7|NA
CAISETGLGQYF
TGTGCCATCAGCGAGACAGGGTTGGGGCAGTACTTC
>TRBV19|NA|TRBJ2-7|NA
CASSMGQSLEGEQYF
TGTGCCAGTAGTATGGGACAGTCCTTGGAGGGCGAGCAGTACTTC
>TRBV7-2|TRBD2|TRBJ2-3|NA
CASSLGGTTSTDTQYF
TGTGCCAGCAGCTTAGGCGGGACTACTAGCACAGATACGCAGTATTTT
>TRBV28|NA|TRBJ1-6|NA
CASEMGKSIHF
TGTGCCAGCGAAATGGGCAAATCCATCCACTTT
>TRBV27|NA|TRBJ2-1|NA
CASSLSSSEQFF
TGTGCCAGCAGTTTATCTAGCAGTGAGCAGTTCTTC
>TRBV29-1|TRBD2|TRBJ2-7|NA
CSVEEGLAVPLYEQYF
TGCAGCGTTGAGGAAGGACTAGCGGTTCCTCTTTACGAGCAGTACTTC
>TRBV18|TRBD1|TRBJ1-1|NA
CASSPPGQGTEAFF
TGTGCCAGCTCACCACCGGGACAGGGAACCGAAGCTTTCTTT
>TRBV4-1|TRBD2|TRBJ2-1|NA
CASSQDHYGTSGGALSYNEQFF
TGCGCCAGCAGCCAAGATCATTACGGGACTAGCGGGGGGGCATTGTCCTACAATGAGCAGTTCTTC
>TRBV5-6|NA|TRBJ1-2|NA
CASSSDRHYTF
TGTGCCAGCAGCTCTGACAGGCACTACACCTTC
>TRBV19|NA|TRBJ1-5|NA
CASSIDRGTNQPQHF
TGTGCCAGTAGTATAGACAGGGGAACGAATCAGCCCCAGCATTTT
>TRBV11-2|NA|TRBJ2-7|once
CASSLDEGEQYF
TGTGCCAGCAGCTTAGATGAGGGCGAGCAGTACTTC
>TRBV28|TRBD1|TRBJ1-4|NA
CASSEGDRGEKLFF
TGTGCCAGCAGTGAGGGGGACAGGGGAGAAAAACTGTTTTTT
>TRBV5-4|TRBD2|TRBJ2-1|NA
CASSQRESYNEQFF
TGTGCCAGCAGCCAGCGGGAGAGCTACAATGAGCAGTTCTTC
>TRBV15|NA|TRBJ1-1|NA
CATGAGPNTEAFF
TGTGCCACCGGGGCAGGGCCGAACACTGAAGCTTTCTTT
>TRBV27|TRBD2|TRBJ2-5|NA
CASSFRLAGGTQYF
TGTGCCAGCAGTTTCCGGTTAGCGGGAGGGACCCAGTACTTC
>TRBV28|NA|TRBJ1-5|NA
CASHQGPGQPQHF
TGTGCCAGCCATCAGGGGCCGGGTCAGCCCCAGCATTTT
>TRBV7-9|TRBD1|TRBJ1-5|NA
CASSYRGLGQPQHF
TGTGCCAGCAGCTACAGGGGGCTGGGGCAGCCCCAGCATTTT
>TRBV9|NA|TRBJ2-7|NA
CASSPRTDSYEQYF
TGTGCCAGCAGCCCTCGGACAGATTCCTACGAGCAGTACTTC
>TRBV19|NA|TRBJ2-7|NA
CATARLPNYEQYF
TGTGCCACCGCGAGGCTACCCAACTACGAGCAGTACTTC
>TRBV5-4|TRBD2|TRBJ2-1|NA
CASRGLAGASGEQFF
TGTGCCAGCCGAGGACTAGCGGGAGCTTCAGGGGAGCAGTTCTTC
>TRBV19|NA|TRBJ2-1|NA
CASSKRVPVYEQFF
TGTGCCAGTAGTAAGAGGGTCCCTGTCTATGAGCAGTTCTTC
>TRBV27|NA|TRBJ1-1|NA
CASSPNRERAEAFF
TGTGCCAGCAGTCCCAACAGGGAACGGGCTGAAGCTTTCTTT
>TRBV11-2|NA|TRBJ2-7|once
CASSLEGRLAVEQYF
TGTGCCAGCAGCTTGGAGGGCAGGCTCGCGGTCGAGCAGTACTTC